The source of this TCR beta chain is a study of tissue T cells after allogeneic stem cell transplantation. Repertoires were generated with immunoSEQ multiplex PCR, while TCRdb's copy carries only in-frame clones and drops some. The sample includes 1,500 to 2,000 clones, 50% to 65% of them seen just once. Time point: mouse harvest day 7 after allogeneic transplant. Each mouse received 10^7 T-cell-depleted marrow cells plus 10^6 splenic CD5+ T cells by tail vein. V was clipped by 1 base and J by 2 bases, with 7 bases between them. This CDR3 comprises 13 residues. From germline, CDR1 is GFQATS and CDR2 STVNSAI. To note about this clone: The germline and genes are mouse ones. The read falls 1 residue short of the CDR3 end, and the missing part is taken from the germline J gene.

The clonotype comes from a female BALB/c mouse given C57BL/6 T cells with graft-versus-host disease after an allogeneic hematopoietic cell transplant. The V and J genes are TRBV20 and TRBJ2-5; D uncertain. Source material: spleen. The CDR3 DNA, read in part, is TGTGGTGCTAGGGGCGGGATCCAAGACACCCAGTAC. It translates to CGARGGIQDTQY. The entire CDR3 reads CGARGGIQDTQYF.